What follows are 8 T cell receptor beta chains derived from one specimen sequenced in a study of vaccination and CD4 T cells after COVID-19. The Oncomine TCR Beta short-read assay was what sequenced the DNA obtained from cultured CD4+ T cells. TCRdb recomputed calls from the PCR reads with MiXCR, one row per CDR3 protein. This table holds 11,000 or so distinct CDR3 sequences, around half found once. These receptors have no known antigen. Treatment of the sample: approximately 11-day PBMC culture with coronavirus spike peptide pools or control peptides (ViraFEST assay). Sequencing was done on a sample of CD4+ T cells from blood, cultured in vitro. These receptors came from a human donor who had recovered from COVID-19.

V is TRBV7-9 and J is TRBJ1-5; tentatively, D is TRBD1 (6 bases). This CDR3 has 17 residues. V shed 2 bases and J shed 1 base, with 15 bases lying between them. CDR1 is SEHNR, CDR2 FQNEAQ, per germline (reference sequence). CDR3 in amino acids: CASSLNRATDSNQPQHF. The CDR3 bases are TGTGCCAGCAGCTTAAACAGGGCAACGGACAGCAATCAGCCCCAGCATTTT.

V is TRBV12-3 or TRBV12-4 and J is TRBJ2-5; 9 positions match TRBD1. V lost 8 bases to trimming and J lost 4 bases; unmatched junction nucleotides: 5. The CDR3 contains 13 residues. CDR3 in amino acids: CASGDRVGETQYF. CDR3 DNA: TGTGCCAGCGGGGACAGGGTAGGAGAGACCCAGTACTTC.

Only a few counts were recorded for this clonotype. The CDR3 region has the DNA TGTGCCAGCAGGCCGGGACGTCGCTCCTACGAGCAGTACTTC. Translated: CASRPGRRSYEQYF. This sequence joins TRBV12-3 or TRBV12-4 and TRBJ2-7; TRBD1 or TRBD2 may be the D gene (5 bases each). The CDR3 spans 14 residues. The V and J ends lost 6 bases and 0 bases respectively, with 12 bases between them.

This clonotype was observed a few times. The J gene is TRBJ1-5, the V gene TRBV20-1, with 7 bases lining up with TRBD1. Germline trimming cut 6 bases from V and 7 bases from J; bases unmatched to any gene: 15. CDR1 DFQATT and CDR2 SNEGSKA come from the germline V gene (reference sequence). This CDR3 has 15 residues. Written as DNA, the CDR3 is TGCAGTGCCCCGGATCCACAGGGGTCTAGGCAGCCCCAGCATTTT. This translates into CSAPDPQGSRQPQHF.

The table lists this clonotype with a few counts. J is TRBJ1-5 and V is TRBV6-1; possible D gene TRBD1, 5 bases. Germline lookup yields CDR1 MNHNS and CDR2 SASEGT. With 7 bases removed from V and 3 bases from J, the gap between germline ends came to 13 bases. The CDR3 length is 14 residues. CDR3 DNA sequence: TGTGCCAGCACCCCAGCAGGGTCCAATCAGCCCCAGCATTTT. Its translation is CASTPAGSNQPQHF.

The chain recombines TRBV2 with TRBJ2-7; 11 positions agree with TRBD2. Germline loops: CDR1 SNHLY, CDR2 FYNNEI. The CDR3 extends over 15 amino acids. With V trimmed by 7 bases and J by 3 bases, 8 bases remained unmatched. The CDR3 loop is CASMLTSGSDYEQYF. For the CDR3, the DNA is TGTGCCAGCATGCTAACTAGCGGGAGCGACTACGAGCAGTACTTC.

This clonotype was detected once. This sequence joins TRBV6-1 and TRBJ1-4, with 9 bases fitting TRBD1. The CDR3 is made up of 14 amino acids. J lost 8 bases, V lost 6 bases, and 7 bases had no gene match. The germline gives CDR1 MNHNS, CDR2 SASEGT. CDR3 coding DNA: TGTGCCAGCAGGGACTACAGGGGGCACGAAAAACTGTTTTTT. Residues: CASRDYRGHEKLFF.

The chain employs TRBV6-4 and TRBJ1-1, with a tentative D call TRBD1 (5 bases). V shed 2 bases and J shed 2 bases, with 6 bases lying between them. CDR3 length equals 13 residues. Germline CDR1 is MRHNA and CDR2 is SNTAGT. CDR3 in amino acids: CASSDRDNTEAFF. CDR3 sequence (DNA): TGTGCCAGCAGTGACCGGGACAACACTGAAGCTTTCTTT.